The table lists the clone carrying this TCR beta chain with many counts. Its antigen is still unknown. This sample was included in a study of CD8 T cells in ankylosing spondylitis. Study conclusions and caveats: Reportedly, matched ankylosing spondylitis synovial fluid was significantly enriched for disease-linked clones. Fewer than 10 highly homologous variants made up a TCR beta motif that seemed to typify ankylosing spondylitis blood.

TCRdb re-analysed the 5' RACE reads in MiXCR, keeping a single row per CDR3 protein. The profile shows just under 350,000 distinct CDR3 sequences, 14% to 15% of them singletons. Sequenced material: blood, either unsorted or a sorted T cell fraction (not recorded which). This TCR derives from a male donor with ankylosing spondylitis or in good health (not recorded which).

The CDR3 spells CASSFRAGSHEQYF. The CDR3, as DNA: TGTGCCAGCAGTTTCAGGGCAGGTAGCCACGAGCAGTACTTC. The V and J genes are TRBV12-3 or TRBV12-4 and TRBJ2-7; D is possibly TRBD1 (5 bases). CDR3 length: 14 residues. Trimming took 3 bases from V and 5 from J, leaving 14 bases between them.